One and the same sample provided the 3 T cell receptor beta chains below, sequenced in a study of T cell repertoires in cytomegalovirus infection. TCRdb used MiXCR to reprocess the reads, holding one entry per CDR3 protein. The profile shows approximately 750,000 distinct CDR3 sequences, about a third of them singletons. Sequencing was performed on PBMCs. These receptor sequences come from a human donor in good health (CMV status not recorded). Some clones in this sample may be carry-over from other donors' samples.

The chain is built from TRBV6-1 and TRBJ2-7; 10 positions match TRBD1. The CDR3 has 13 amino acids. Germline V gene lookup returns CDR1 MNHNS and CDR2 SASEGT. With V trimmed by 8 bases and J by 1 base, 2 bases remained unmatched. The CDR3 reads CASGTGVSYEQYF. In DNA, the CDR3 is TGTGCCAGCGGGACAGGGGTATCCTACGAGCAGTACTTC.

This clonotype has more than one count but fewer than ten. The chain is built from TRBV20-1 and TRBJ2-1, with a tentative D call TRBD2 (5 bases). Trimming removed 7 bases at V and 6 bases at J, with 19 bases between. CDR1 is DFQATT, CDR2 SNEGSKA, per germline (reference sequence). The CDR3 contains 14 residues. DNA for the CDR3: TGCAGTGTTAGGCGGGTCAGGTCCCTCAATGAGCAGTTCTTC. As protein: CSVRRVRSLNEQFF.

The chain carries TRBV7-9 and TRBJ1-1, with 7 bases that match TRBD1. The V gene end was trimmed by 5 bases and the J gene end by 3 bases; junction bases not matched to a gene: 12. This CDR3 has 16 amino acids. Germline CDR1 reads SEHNR; CDR2 reads FQNEAQ (reference sequence). The CDR3 is CASSRSRTGTDTEAFF. CDR3 bases: TGTGCCAGCAGCCGATCTCGGACAGGTACGGACACTGAAGCTTTCTTT.